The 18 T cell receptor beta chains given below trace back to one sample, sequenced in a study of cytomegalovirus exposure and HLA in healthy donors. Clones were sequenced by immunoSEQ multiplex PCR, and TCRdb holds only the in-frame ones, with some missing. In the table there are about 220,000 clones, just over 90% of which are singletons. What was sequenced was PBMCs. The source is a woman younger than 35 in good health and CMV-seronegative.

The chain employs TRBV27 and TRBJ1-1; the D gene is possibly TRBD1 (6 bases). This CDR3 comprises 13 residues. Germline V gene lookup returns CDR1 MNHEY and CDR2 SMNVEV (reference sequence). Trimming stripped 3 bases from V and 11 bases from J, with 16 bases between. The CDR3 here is CASSFFMGAQAFF. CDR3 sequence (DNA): TGTGCCAGCAGTTTTTTTATGGGGGCGCAGGCTTTCTTT.

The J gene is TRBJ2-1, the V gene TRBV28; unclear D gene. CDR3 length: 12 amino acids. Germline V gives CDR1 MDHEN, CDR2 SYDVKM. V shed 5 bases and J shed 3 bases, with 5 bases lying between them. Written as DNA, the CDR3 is TGTGCCAGCAGTCTCCTCTACAATGAGCAGTTCTTC. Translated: CASSLLYNEQFF.

CDR3 region: CSVERGRTSGEAFF. The CDR3, as DNA: TGCAGCGTTGAACGCGGGCGGACTAGCGGTGAAGCTTTCTTT. This chain connects TRBV29-1 to TRBJ1-1; the D is unclear. The CDR3 is 14 amino acids. The ends were cut back, 2 bases at V and 7 bases at J, with 17 bases in the middle. CDR1 and CDR2 (germline): SQVTM, ANQGSEA.

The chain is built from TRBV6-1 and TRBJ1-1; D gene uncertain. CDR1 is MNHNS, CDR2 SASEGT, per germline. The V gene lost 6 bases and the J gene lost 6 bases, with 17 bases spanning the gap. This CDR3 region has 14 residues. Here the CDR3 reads CASRRSGDKPEAFF. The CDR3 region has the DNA TGTGCCAGCAGGAGAAGTGGAGATAAGCCTGAAGCTTTCTTT.

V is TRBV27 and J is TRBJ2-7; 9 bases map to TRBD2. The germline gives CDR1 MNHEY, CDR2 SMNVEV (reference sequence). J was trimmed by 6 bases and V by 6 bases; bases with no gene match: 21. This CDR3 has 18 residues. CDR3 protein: CASRSGTSFPWGYSEQYF. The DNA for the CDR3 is TGTGCCAGCAGGTCCGGGACTAGCTTTCCCTGGGGGTACTCCGAGCAGTACTTC.

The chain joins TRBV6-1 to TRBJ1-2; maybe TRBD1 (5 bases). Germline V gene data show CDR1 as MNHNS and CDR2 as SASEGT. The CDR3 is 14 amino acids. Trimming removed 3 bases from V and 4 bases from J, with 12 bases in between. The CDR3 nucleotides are TGTGCCAGCAGTGATACAACAGGTGGCTATGGCTACACCTTC. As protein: CASSDTTGGYGYTF.

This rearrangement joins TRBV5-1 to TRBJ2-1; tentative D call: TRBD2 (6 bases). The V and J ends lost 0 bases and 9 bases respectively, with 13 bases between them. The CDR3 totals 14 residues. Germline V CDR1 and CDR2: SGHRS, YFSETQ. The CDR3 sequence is CASSLVPGAGEQFF. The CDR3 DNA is TGCGCCAGCAGCTTGGTTCCAGGAGCGGGTGAGCAGTTCTTC.

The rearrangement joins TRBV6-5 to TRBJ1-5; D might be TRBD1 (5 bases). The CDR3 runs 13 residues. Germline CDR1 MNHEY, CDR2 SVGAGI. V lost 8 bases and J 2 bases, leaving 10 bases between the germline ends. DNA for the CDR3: TGTGCCAGCGGCAGGGTCGGCAATCAGCCCCAGCATTTT. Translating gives CASGRVGNQPQHF.

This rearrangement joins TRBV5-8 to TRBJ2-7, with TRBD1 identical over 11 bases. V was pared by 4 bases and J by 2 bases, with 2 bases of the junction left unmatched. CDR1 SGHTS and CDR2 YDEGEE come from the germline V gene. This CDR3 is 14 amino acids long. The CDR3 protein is CASSRDRGAYEQYF. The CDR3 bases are TGTGCCAGCAGCCGGGACAGGGGGGCCTACGAGCAGTACTTC. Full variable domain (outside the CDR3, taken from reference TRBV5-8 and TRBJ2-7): EAGVTQSPTHLIKTRGQQATLRCSPISGHTSVYWYQQALGLGLQFLLWYDEGEERNRGNFPPRFSGRQFPNYSSELNVNALELEDSALYLCASSRDRGAYEQYFGPGTRLTVT.

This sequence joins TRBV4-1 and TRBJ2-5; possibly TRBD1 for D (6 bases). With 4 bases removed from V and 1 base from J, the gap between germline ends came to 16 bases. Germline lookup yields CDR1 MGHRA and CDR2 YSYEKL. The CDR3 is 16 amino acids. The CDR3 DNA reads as TGCGCCAGCAGCCCGGGGACACCGACTCCCCAAGAGACCCAGTACTTC. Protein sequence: CASSPGTPTPQETQYF.

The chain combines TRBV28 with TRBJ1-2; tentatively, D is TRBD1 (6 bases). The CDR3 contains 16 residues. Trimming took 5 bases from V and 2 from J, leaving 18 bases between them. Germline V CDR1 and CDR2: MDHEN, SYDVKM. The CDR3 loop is CASSRQGIGLNYGYTF. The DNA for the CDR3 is TGTGCCAGCAGTCGCCAGGGGATTGGGCTGAACTATGGCTACACCTTC.

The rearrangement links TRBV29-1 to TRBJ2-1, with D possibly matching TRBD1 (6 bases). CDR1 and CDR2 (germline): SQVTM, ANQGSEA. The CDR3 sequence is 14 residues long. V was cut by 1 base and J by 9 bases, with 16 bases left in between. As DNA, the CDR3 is TGCAGCGTTGAAGGGGCAGGGGAGATAGGTGAGCAGTTCTTC. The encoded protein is CSVEGAGEIGEQFF.

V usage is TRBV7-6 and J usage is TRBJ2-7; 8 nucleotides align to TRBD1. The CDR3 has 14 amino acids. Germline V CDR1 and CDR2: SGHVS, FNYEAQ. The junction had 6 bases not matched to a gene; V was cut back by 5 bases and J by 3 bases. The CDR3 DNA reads TGTGCCAGCAGCCTTAGCGGACAGGGCTACGAGCAGTACTTC. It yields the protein CASSLSGQGYEQYF.

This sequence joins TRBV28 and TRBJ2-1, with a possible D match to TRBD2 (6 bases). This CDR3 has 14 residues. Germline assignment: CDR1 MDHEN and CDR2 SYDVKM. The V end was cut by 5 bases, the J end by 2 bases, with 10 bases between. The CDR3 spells CASSKGLPYNEQFF. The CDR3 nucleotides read TGTGCCAGCAGTAAGGGACTTCCCTACAATGAGCAGTTCTTC.

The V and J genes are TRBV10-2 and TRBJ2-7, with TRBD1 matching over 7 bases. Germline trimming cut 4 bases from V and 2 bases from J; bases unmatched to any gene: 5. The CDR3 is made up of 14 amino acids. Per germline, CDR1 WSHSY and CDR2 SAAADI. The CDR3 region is CASSATGVTYEQYF. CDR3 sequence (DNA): TGCGCCAGCAGTGCTACAGGGGTAACCTACGAGCAGTACTTC.

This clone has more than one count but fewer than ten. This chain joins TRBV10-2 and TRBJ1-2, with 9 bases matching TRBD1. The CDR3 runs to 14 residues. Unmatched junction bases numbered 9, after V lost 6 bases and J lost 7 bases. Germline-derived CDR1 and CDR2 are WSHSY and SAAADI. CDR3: CASRANGQGLGYTF. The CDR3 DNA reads TGCGCCAGCAGAGCAAATGGACAGGGGCTTGGCTACACCTTC.

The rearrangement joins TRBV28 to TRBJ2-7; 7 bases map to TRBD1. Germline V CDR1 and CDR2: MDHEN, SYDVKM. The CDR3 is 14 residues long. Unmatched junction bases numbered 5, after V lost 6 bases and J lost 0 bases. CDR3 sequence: CASSPGTASYEQYF. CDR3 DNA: TGTGCCAGCAGCCCCGGGACAGCCTCCTACGAGCAGTACTTC.

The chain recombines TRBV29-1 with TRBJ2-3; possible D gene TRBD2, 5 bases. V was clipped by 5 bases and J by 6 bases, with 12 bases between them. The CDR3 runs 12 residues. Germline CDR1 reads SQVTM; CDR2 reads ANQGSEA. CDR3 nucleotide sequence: TGCAGCGTTCCCGAAGCGGCGGATACGCAGTATTTT. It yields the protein CSVPEAADTQYF.